What follows are 21 T cell receptor beta chains derived from one specimen sequenced in a study of shared clonotypes between healthy human individuals (dated by TCRdb to about 2020). The method behind the library was the immunoSEQ multiplex PCR assay. Here the immuneACCESS table is served through TCRdb, limited to in-frame sequences with V and J called. Missing clones are a known gap in these copies; in checked studies unresolved V genes cover under half, and the rest lacks a known reason. The sample records a few million clones, roughly nine tenths of which are singletons. The ten largest account for under 0.15% of the sample. Material for sequencing was naive CD4+ T cells sorted from blood. The cell subset or site label on this specimen signifies: CD45RA+ positively selected. These receptors all come from a man aged 18 to 29 in good health.

This chain joins TRBV19 and TRBJ1-5; D perhaps matches TRBD1 (5 bases). This CDR3 has 16 amino acids. The germline CDR1 and CDR2 sequences are LNHDA and SQIVND (reference sequence). Trimming removed 5 bases at V and 6 bases at J, with 20 bases between. The chain's CDR3 is CASSPPRRGDVQPQHF. The CDR3 bases are TGTGCCAGTAGTCCCCCCCGGAGGGGCGACGTTCAGCCCCAGCATTTT.

The chain links TRBV9 to TRBJ2-3; D possibly corresponds to TRBD1 (6 bases). Trimming left V 2 bases short and J 0 bases short, with 19 bases between. Germline V gene sequence: CDR1 SGDLS, CDR2 YYNGEE. The CDR3 covers 18 residues. CDR3 sequence reads: CASSVTPGQVASTDTQYF. CDR3 sequence (DNA): TGTGCCAGCAGCGTTACACCGGGACAAGTAGCTAGCACAGATACGCAGTATTTT. Filled out from reference TRBV9 and TRBJ2-3, the complete variable domain reads DSGVTQTPKHLITATGQRVTLRCSPRSGDLSVYWYQQSLDQGLQFLIQYYNGEERAKGNILERFSAQQFPDLHSELNLSSLELGDSALYFCASSVTPGQVASTDTQYFGPGTRLTVL.

V and J are TRBV19 and TRBJ2-3; unclear D gene. This CDR3 contains 13 residues. V was clipped by 6 bases and J by 0 bases, with 7 bases between them. The V gene's germline CDR1 is LNHDA and CDR2 SQIVND (reference sequence). The CDR3 nucleotides read TGTGCCAGTAGATTGGCTAGCACAGATACGCAGTATTTT. This codes for CASRLASTDTQYF.

The chain links TRBV2 to TRBJ1-1; possible D gene TRBD1, 6 bases. This CDR3 region has 14 residues. Germline V lookup: CDR1 SNHLY, CDR2 FYNNEI. V was trimmed by 5 bases and J by 11 bases, leaving 21 bases between them. The CDR3 sequence is CASSSDAGASRAFF. The CDR3 DNA reads TGTGCCAGCAGTTCCGACGCAGGGGCCTCTCGGGCTTTCTTT.

This clone was recorded only once. The chain recombines TRBV7-2 with TRBJ2-1; no clear D. V lost 4 bases to trimming and J lost 5 bases, with 12 bases between them. CDR1 is SGHTA, CDR2 FQGNSA, per germline. The CDR3 is made up of 14 amino acids. DNA of the CDR3: TGTGCCAGCAGCTCCAGCATGGTCGACAATGAGCAGTTCTTC. Its protein product is CASSSSMVDNEQFF.

The genes are TRBV19 and TRBJ1-4; no reliable D call. V was trimmed by 5 bases and J by 0 bases, leaving 10 bases between them. The CDR3 contains 15 residues. The germline gives CDR1 LNHDA, CDR2 SQIVND (reference sequence). This CDR3 is CASSEPIATNEKLFF. The CDR3 DNA follows: TGTGCCAGTAGTGAGCCCATTGCAACTAATGAAAAACTGTTTTTT.

A note on this clone: This same CDR3 is encoded by further DNA sequences in the sample. The genes are TRBV30 and TRBJ2-2; D gene ambiguous. V dropped 0 bases and J dropped 1 base, with 6 bases sitting between them. CDR3 length: 14 residues. CDR1 and CDR2 (germline): GTSNPN, SVGIG (reference sequence). Written as DNA, the CDR3 is TGTGCCTGGAGTGTACGAGAGAACACCGGGGAGCTGTTTTTT. Protein product: CAWSVRENTGELFF. Looking up the rest from reference TRBV30 and TRBJ2-2 gives the full variable domain: SQTIHQWPATLVQPVGSPLSLECTVEGTSNPNLYWYRQAAGRGLQLLFYSVGIGQISSEVPQNLSASRPQDRQFILSSKKLLLSDSGFYLCAWSVRENTGELFFGEGSRLTVL.

The rearrangement uses TRBV5-4 and TRBJ2-1; 7 nucleotides line up with TRBD1. V dropped 0 bases and J dropped 3; count of bases not matched to a gene: 3. The CDR3 consists of 15 residues. Germline CDR1 reads SGHNT; CDR2 reads YYREEE (reference sequence). CDR3 region: CASSLDRGNYNEQFF. In nucleotides, the CDR3 is TGTGCCAGCAGCTTGGACAGGGGCAACTACAATGAGCAGTTCTTC.

The rearrangement uses TRBV4-1 and TRBJ1-4, with D hard to call. CDR3 length: 14 amino acids. CDR1 and CDR2 from the germline V gene are MGHRA and YSYEKL. V was trimmed by 1 base and J by 7 bases, leaving 10 bases between them. This chain's CDR3 is CASSQVFGPEKLFF. Written as DNA, the CDR3 is TGCGCCAGCAGCCAAGTATTCGGCCCTGAAAAACTGTTTTTT.

This clone was detected only once. J is TRBJ2-7 and V is TRBV6-6, with unresolved D. This CDR3 is built from 16 residues. V lost 0 bases and J 0 bases, leaving 12 bases between the germline ends. Germline V CDR1 and CDR2: MNHNY, SVGAGI (reference sequence). The CDR3 DNA follows: TGTGCCAGCAGTTACTCGCTATCCGCCAGCTCCTACGAGCAGTACTTC. It encodes CASSYSLSASSYEQYF.

The rearrangement links TRBV27 to TRBJ1-5; the D gene is possibly TRBD1 (5 bases). The V end lost 5 bases, the J end lost 4 bases, and 12 bases lay between the germline ends. Germline V gene lookup returns CDR1 MNHEY and CDR2 SMNVEV (reference sequence). There are 14 residues in the CDR3. The DNA for the CDR3 is TGTGCCAGCAGTCCATGGGGCGGGAATCAGCCCCAGCATTTT. Its translation is CASSPWGGNQPQHF.

J is TRBJ2-5 and V is TRBV5-8, with D maybe TRBD2 (6 bases). The CDR3 spans 13 residues. Germline V CDR1 and CDR2: SGHTS, YDEGEE. V lost 4 bases, J lost 4 bases, and 11 bases lay in between. The chain's CDR3 is CASSRQGGETQYF. The CDR3 nucleotides read TGTGCCAGCAGCCGTCAGGGAGGAGAGACCCAGTACTTC.

The chain recombines TRBV5-6 with TRBJ2-2; 11 bases align to TRBD2. The CDR3 sequence is 17 residues long. V was clipped by 4 bases and J by 8 bases; unmatched bases: 13. Germline V gene data show CDR1 as SGHDT and CDR2 as YYEEEE. In DNA form, the CDR3 reads TGTGCCAGCAGCCCCCGGGGGACTAGCGGTGGAATGGGGGAGCTGTTTTTT. This sequence encodes CASSPRGTSGGMGELFF.

The chain recombines TRBV5-1 with TRBJ2-7, with TRBD2 matching 9 bases. CDR1 SGHRS and CDR2 YFSETQ come from the germline V gene. The length of the CDR3 is 15 residues. V lost 0 bases and J lost 6; bases outside the gene matches: 7. CDR3 loop: CASSLDLAGHGEQYF. CDR3 coding DNA: TGCGCCAGCAGCTTGGATCTAGCGGGACATGGCGAGCAGTACTTC.

This rearrangement joins TRBV18 to TRBJ1-1; 7 bases align to TRBD1. The J segment lost 4 bases and the V segment lost 4 bases, leaving 6 bases of the junction unmatched. CDR3 length equals 14 residues. Germline lookup yields CDR1 KGHSH and CDR2 LQKENI. The DNA for the CDR3 is TGTGCCAGCTCACACGAGACAGGGTCCACTGAAGCTTTCTTT. Protein: CASSHETGSTEAFF.

The J gene is TRBJ2-1, the V gene TRBV15; TRBD2 matches at 9 bases. Germline CDR1 is LNHNV and CDR2 is YYDKDF (reference sequence). V was clipped by 5 bases and J by 7 bases; unmatched bases: 12. This CDR3 spans 16 amino acids. CDR3 protein: CATSRGGASGMNEQFF. The CDR3 DNA follows: TGTGCCACCAGCCGGGGGGGGGCTAGCGGGATGAATGAGCAGTTCTTC.

Written as DNA, the CDR3 is TGCAGCGTTGAAGTCACAGGGGCTGGGGGCTACACCTTC. It yields the protein CSVEVTGAGGYTF. J is TRBJ1-2 and V is TRBV29-1, with 7 bases fitting TRBD1. Per germline, CDR1 SQVTM and CDR2 ANQGSEA. Losses at the gene ends were 1 base for V and 8 bases for J; bases not matched to a gene: 7. CDR3 length: 13 amino acids.

The chain uses TRBV2 and TRBJ2-5, with 14 bases lining up with TRBD2. Germline values: CDR1 SNHLY, CDR2 FYNNEI. V trimming: 1 base; J trimming: 3 bases; junction bases outside the gene matches: 4. CDR3 length equals 17 residues. CDR3 protein: CASSEGGTSGSKETQYF. The CDR3 DNA follows: TGTGCCAGCAGTGAAGGTGGGACTAGCGGGAGTAAAGAGACCCAGTACTTC.

This clone appeared a single time. The rearrangement joins TRBV20-1 to TRBJ2-5; D call uncertain. Trimming shortened V by 1 base and J by 5 bases, and 5 bases separated the two germline ends. The germline gives CDR1 DFQATT, CDR2 SNEGSKA (reference sequence). The CDR3 runs to 11 residues. The CDR3 sequence is CSARGYETQYF. CDR3 nucleotides: TGCAGTGCTAGAGGGTATGAGACCCAGTACTTC.

The genes are TRBV28 and TRBJ2-7, with D perhaps matching TRBD2 (6 bases). The V gene's germline CDR1 is MDHEN and CDR2 SYDVKM. V lost 4 bases, J lost 11 bases, and 15 bases lay in between. This CDR3 has 12 residues. The CDR3 region is CASSSPGRLEYF. The CDR3 bases are TGTGCCAGCAGTTCCCCTGGGAGACTAGAGTACTTC.

The chain couples TRBV18 to TRBJ2-3; 8 bases are shared with TRBD2. Germline-derived CDR1 and CDR2 are KGHSH and LQKENI. J was trimmed by 1 base and V by 1 base; bases with no gene match: 4. The CDR3 contains 16 residues. CDR3 protein: CASSPQATSGTDTQYF. The CDR3 bases are TGTGCCAGCTCACCACAGGCGACTAGCGGCACAGATACGCAGTATTTT.